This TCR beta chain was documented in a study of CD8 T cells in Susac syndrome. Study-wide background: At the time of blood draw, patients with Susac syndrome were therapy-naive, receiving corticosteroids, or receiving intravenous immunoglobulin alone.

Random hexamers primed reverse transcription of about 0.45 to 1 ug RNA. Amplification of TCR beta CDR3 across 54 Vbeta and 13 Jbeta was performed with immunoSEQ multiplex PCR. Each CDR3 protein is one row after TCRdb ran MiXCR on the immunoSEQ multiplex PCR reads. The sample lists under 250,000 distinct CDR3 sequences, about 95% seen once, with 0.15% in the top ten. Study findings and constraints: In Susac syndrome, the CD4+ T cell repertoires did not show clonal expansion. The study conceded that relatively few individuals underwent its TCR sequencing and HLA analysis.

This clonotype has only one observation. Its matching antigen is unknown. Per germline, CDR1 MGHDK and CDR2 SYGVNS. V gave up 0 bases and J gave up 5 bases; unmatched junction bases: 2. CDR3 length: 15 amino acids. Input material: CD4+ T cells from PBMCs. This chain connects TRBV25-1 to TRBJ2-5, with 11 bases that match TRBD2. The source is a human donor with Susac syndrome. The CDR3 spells CASSEYSGGEETQYF. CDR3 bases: TGTGCCAGCAGTGAATATAGCGGGGGGGAGGAGACCCAGTACTTC.